This TCR beta chain was obtained from a study of T cell clones after liver transplantation. Trimming took 8 bases from V and 4 from J, leaving 20 bases between them. CDR3 length equals 15 residues. The germline V gene has CDR1 SGHTA and CDR2 FQGTGA. The assay was immunoSEQ multiplex PCR, and TCRdb's table has in-frame clones only and misses some. This sample has 65,000 to 70,000 clones, with around 92% found just once. Sequencing was performed on CD4+ T cells from blood, taken about 27 months after liver transplant. The source of this sequence is a human patient who received a liver transplant. The graft donor may have contributed some T cells. V is TRBV7-3 and J is TRBJ2-5, with D possibly being TRBD1 or TRBD2 (5 bases each). CDR3 loop: CASPPQGREIETQYF. For the CDR3, the DNA is TGTGCCAGCCCCCCCCAAGGCAGGGAGATAGAGACCCAGTACTTC.